A selection of T cell receptor beta chains follows, all from one sample in a study of blood T cells in healthy people across ages. TCRdb re-derived calls from the 5' RACE reads in MiXCR, one entry per CDR3 protein. The sample lists about 700,000 distinct CDR3 sequences; around 32% were seen once. Sequenced: blood. All receptors come from an elderly woman in good health. Both conserved end residues are part of each CDR3. D genes are given only for firm matches. Clone size appears in some rows only: once, few, many, or a class for an expanded clone.

clone_size,j_call,v_call,d_call,cdr3_aa,cdr3_nt
many,TRBJ2-7,TRBV9,.,CASSGPARPLGEQYF,TGTGCCAGCAGCGGTCCGGCTAGACCTTTGGGGGAGCAGTACTTC
many,TRBJ2-7,TRBV7-9,.,CASSLVSGKVYEQYF,TGTGCCAGCAGCTTAGTTTCAGGAAAAGTCTACGAGCAGTACTTC
many,TRBJ2-1,TRBV7-2,TRBD1,CASSRGQGAGEQFF,TGTGCCAGCAGCAGAGGACAGGGGGCAGGTGAGCAGTTCTTC
once,TRBJ2-7,TRBV20-1,TRBD2,CSASILAGLPYEQYF,TGCAGTGCTAGCATTCTCGCGGGACTACCCTACGAGCAGTACTTC
few,TRBJ1-1,TRBV29-1,.,CSARGGGRTNTEAFF,TGCAGCGCCCGGGGAGGGGGGAGAACGAACACTGAAGCTTTCTTT
many,TRBJ2-3,TRBV6-5,.,CASSPDLVPDTQYF,TGTGCCAGCAGCCCGGATTTAGTCCCAGATACGCAGTATTTT
.,TRBJ1-2,TRBV7-2,.,CVSSFTVNCGYTF,TGTGTCAGCAGCTTTACAGTAAACTGTGGCTACACCTTC
.,TRBJ2-1,TRBV4-3,TRBD2,CASSQERGGHNEQFF,TGCGCCAGCAGCCAAGAGCGGGGGGGCCACAATGAGCAGTTCTTC
.,TRBJ2-2,TRBV6-1,TRBD1,CASTLDRGNTGELFF,TGTGCCAGCACCCTTGACAGGGGTAACACCGGGGAGCTGTTTTTT
.,TRBJ2-2,TRBV7-3,.,CASSKRGETGELFF,TGTGCCAGCAGTAAAAGAGGGGAGACCGGGGAGCTGTTTTTT
.,TRBJ2-2,TRBV20-1,TRBD1,CSAPRPGQGNTGELFF,TGCAGTGCTCCTCGCCCGGGACAGGGAAACACCGGGGAGCTGTTTTTT
many,TRBJ2-1,TRBV6-1,TRBD1,CASSGIRDRSNNEQFF,TGTGCCAGCAGTGGGATCCGGGACAGGAGCAACAATGAGCAGTTCTTC
.,TRBJ2-5,TRBV7-2,TRBD2,CASSLAPGRSSGEQYF,TGTGCCAGCAGCTTGGCTCCGGGACGATCGAGCGGGGAGCAGTACTTC
many,TRBJ1-1,TRBV20-1,.,CSARTVRRETEAFF,TGCAGTGCTAGGACAGTCAGAAGGGAGACTGAAGCTTTCTTT
.,TRBJ1-1,TRBV20-1,.,CSAKYRDGPNTEAFF,TGCAGTGCTAAATACAGGGACGGCCCGAACACTGAAGCTTTCTTT
few,TRBJ1-5,TRBV20-1,.,CSARVGPPGQPQHF,TGCAGTGCTAGAGTGGGGCCCCCAGGGCAGCCCCAGCATTTT
.,TRBJ2-3,TRBV11-2,.,CASSLEPGAGTQYF,TGTGCCAGCAGCCTAGAACCAGGAGCGGGTACGCAGTATTTT
.,TRBJ2-3,TRBV20-1,.,CSARDRVSEGADTQYF,TGCAGTGCTAGAGATCGGGTGAGCGAGGGGGCAGATACGCAGTATTTT
.,TRBJ2-7,TRBV19,.,CASSKRAATEQYF,TGTGCCAGTAGTAAGAGGGCGGCTACCGAGCAGTACTTC
many,TRBJ2-1,TRBV28,TRBD2,CASSMGRGAYNEQFF,TGTGCCAGCAGTATGGGGCGGGGGGCCTACAATGAGCAGTTCTTC
many,TRBJ1-5,TRBV5-6,.,CASSRRGRISNQPQHF,TGTGCCAGCAGCCGGAGGGGCAGAATTTCCAATCAGCCCCAGCATTTT
many,TRBJ2-3,TRBV4-2,.,CASSQRTGGTDTQYF,TGTGCCAGCAGCCAACGGACCGGGGGCACAGATACGCAGTATTTT
many,TRBJ2-5,TRBV18,TRBD1,CASSPRTGQETQYF,TGTGCCAGCTCACCGCGGACAGGGCAGGAGACCCAGTACTTC
.,TRBJ1-6,TRBV12-3/TRBV12-4,.,CASSLAQVSPRHF,TGTGCCAGCAGTTTGGCCCAGGTGTCACCCCGCCACTTT
.,TRBJ1-1,TRBV21-1,.,CASSRLGVNTEAFF,TGTGCCAGCAGCCGGTTGGGGGTGAACACTGAAGCTTTCTTT
many,TRBJ2-5,TRBV7-3,TRBD2,CASSQGLAGRETQYF,TGTGCCAGCAGCCAAGGACTAGCGGGGAGGGAGACCCAGTACTTC
.,TRBJ1-4,TRBV28,TRBD1,CASSWGQGEISNEKLFF,TGTGCCAGCAGTTGGGGACAGGGGGAAATTTCTAATGAAAAACTGTTTTTT
many,TRBJ2-5,TRBV28,TRBD1,CASSLVGQGATQYF,TGTGCCAGCAGTTTGGTGGGACAGGGGGCGACCCAGTACTTC
few,TRBJ1-5,TRBV19,.,CASSPGLGNQPQHF,TGTGCCAGTAGCCCAGGGTTGGGCAATCAGCCCCAGCATTTT
.,TRBJ2-7,TRBV12-3/TRBV12-4,TRBD2,CASSRRLAIDEQYF,TGTGCCAGCAGCCGTCGACTAGCTATCGACGAGCAGTACTTC
.,TRBJ1-5,TRBV7-2,.,CASSIYNQPQHF,TGTGCCAGCAGCATTTACAATCAGCCCCAGCATTTT
.,TRBJ2-3,TRBV19,TRBD1,CASDRQGRGGTDTQYF,TGTGCCAGTGATCGACAGGGAAGAGGGGGTACAGATACGCAGTATTTT
.,TRBJ2-1,TRBV11-2,.,CASSPFGGPGNEQFF,TGTGCCAGCAGCCCCTTCGGGGGGCCAGGTAATGAGCAGTTCTTC
.,TRBJ1-4,TRBV6-2/TRBV6-3,.,CASCRDFNEKLFF,TGTGCCAGCTGCCGGGACTTTAATGAAAAACTGTTTTTT
many,TRBJ2-1,TRBV27,TRBD1,CASSPGDRAGSYNEQFF,TGTGCCAGCAGTCCCGGGGACAGGGCGGGCTCCTACAATGAGCAGTTCTTC
few,TRBJ2-1,TRBV28,TRBD2,CASPPLAGGRNEQFF,TGTGCCAGCCCCCCTCTAGCGGGGGGGCGGAATGAGCAGTTCTTC
.,TRBJ2-6,TRBV6-2/TRBV6-3,.,CASSYHQIAGANVLTF,TGTGCCAGCAGTTACCATCAGATAGCTGGGGCCAACGTCCTGACTTTC
many,TRBJ2-7,TRBV5-1,.,CASSSSWGWEQYF,TGCGCCAGCAGCTCCTCGTGGGGATGGGAGCAGTACTTC
many,TRBJ2-5,TRBV11-2,.,CASSLYGPPKYTLQETQYF,TGTGCCAGCAGCTTATACGGGCCCCCTAAGTACACTCTCCAAGAGACCCAGTACTTC
many,TRBJ1-5,TRBV7-2,.,CASTTGFQPQHF,TGTGCCAGCACAACAGGGTTTCAGCCCCAGCATTTT
few,TRBJ2-7,TRBV9,TRBD2,CASSVGLADPSYEQYF,TGTGCCAGCAGCGTCGGACTAGCGGATCCCTCCTACGAGCAGTACTTC
.,TRBJ2-1,TRBV20-1,.,CSASPGVSREFF,TGCAGTGCCTCCCCTGGTGTGTCCCGGGAGTTCTTC
many,TRBJ2-1,TRBV28,.,CASSAPLDEQFF,TGTGCCAGCAGCGCCCCTCTCGATGAGCAGTTCTTC
.,TRBJ2-5,TRBV7-3,TRBD1,CASSLTLNRDRASGGPERKETQYF,TGTGCCAGCAGCTTAACGTTAAATCGGGACCGAGCCTCAGGGGGCCCAGAAAGAAAAGAGACCCAGTACTTC
.,TRBJ2-4,TRBV5-1,.,CASSLMDKSVDIQYF,TGCGCCAGCAGCTTGATGGACAAAAGTGTGGACATTCAGTACTTC
many,TRBJ2-1,TRBV20-1,.,CSARIGGPSGTNNEQFF,TGCAGTGCTAGAATAGGGGGGCCTAGCGGAACTAACAATGAGCAGTTCTTC
many,TRBJ1-4,TRBV7-2,.,CASSPSSGETNEKLFF,TGTGCCAGCAGCCCCTCCTCAGGGGAAACTAATGAAAAACTGTTTTTT
many,TRBJ2-7,TRBV7-2,TRBD1,CASSLASGQGPYEQYF,TGTGCCAGCAGCTTAGCATCGGGACAGGGCCCCTACGAGCAGTACTTC
many,TRBJ2-3,TRBV5-1,.,CASTTEPSTDTQYF,TGCGCCAGCACCACCGAGCCTAGCACAGATACGCAGTATTTT
many,TRBJ2-5,TRBV6-2/TRBV6-3,.,CASSYFNVETQYF,TGTGCCAGCAGTTACTTTAACGTCGAGACCCAGTACTTC
many,TRBJ1-5,TRBV7-9,TRBD1,CASSQDRDQGKPQHF,TGTGCCAGCAGCCAAGACAGGGACCAGGGTAAGCCCCAGCATTTT